This T cell receptor beta chain was profiled in a study of radiation and T cells in renal cell carcinoma. Repertoires were generated with immunoSEQ multiplex PCR, while TCRdb's copy carries only in-frame clones and drops some. Found here are around 130,000 clones, around 89% of them singletons; the top ten hold about 5%. CDR3 length: 15 residues. Trimming removed 6 bases from V and 3 bases from J; junction bases left unmatched: 7. From germline, CDR1 is SNHLY and CDR2 FYNNEI. In this sample, this clone turned up once. Time point meaning: blood 2 weeks post-SBRT. The treatment here: 15 Gy SBRT to primary tumor, nephrectomy 4 weeks later.

The chain joins TRBV2 to TRBJ2-5; 10 nucleotides match TRBD2. The material was blood, obtained from a patient whose treatment included radiotherapy and nephrectomy. This TCR derives from a woman between 65 and 79 years old with renal cell carcinoma. The CDR3 region has the DNA TGTGCCAGCAGGGCCGCAGCGGGGGGGAAAGAGACCCAGTACTTC. This encodes CASRAAAGGKETQYF.